The 32 T cell receptor beta chains below come from one sample, sequenced in a study of human T cells and chemical hapten exposure (dated by TCRdb to the early 2020s). During library preparation, unique molecular identifiers were attached to individual cDNA molecules so that TCRs could be counted in a quantitative, reproducible way. TCRdb handled the public reads itself, with Q25 trimming in fastp and clone calling in MiXCR, and kept productive beta chains. All rows with the same CDR3 protein become a single entry with the most common DNA and genes. This sample's clone table shows around 70 distinct CDR3 sequences. Read against the paper, the sample's treatment or condition label means: therapeutic diphenylcyclopropenone sensitization with weekly scalp DPC. Here the sequenced sample was whole blood, taken before DPC sensitization or 2, 6, or about 24 weeks after (not recorded which). These receptors all come from an adult with alopecia areata. Some clones in this sample may be carry-over from other donors' samples. This table probably holds off-target reads from a library built for another chain.

V is TRBV7-6 and J is TRBJ2-7, with 8 nucleotides matching TRBD1. This CDR3 is 13 amino acids long. Germline V gene lookup returns CDR1 SGHVS and CDR2 FNYEAQ. V gave up 3 bases and J gave up 6 bases; unmatched junction bases: 4. The CDR3 coding sequence is TGTGCCAGCAGCTTGGACAGGGTCGGCGAGCAGTACTTC. It is translated as CASSLDRVGEQYF.

J is TRBJ1-3 and V is TRBV29-1, with D tentatively TRBD1 (6 bases). This CDR3 has 14 residues. The germline CDR1 and CDR2 sequences are SQVTM and ANQGSEA. V was clipped by 6 bases and J by 0 bases, with 12 bases between them. CDR3 amino acids: CSVGTPYSGNTIYF. The CDR3, as DNA: TGCAGCGTCGGGACACCTTACTCTGGAAACACCATATATTTT.

This clonotype is labeled as hyperexpanded. The J gene is TRBJ1-2, the V gene TRBV27, with 8 bases that match TRBD1. There are 14 residues in the CDR3. V was clipped by 4 bases and J by 8 bases; unmatched bases: 9. CDR1 is MNHEY and CDR2 is SMNVEV in the germline V gene (reference sequence). The CDR3 nucleotides are TGTGCCAGCAGTTCCGGGACAGGTTCGAAAGGCTACACCTTC. Protein sequence: CASSSGTGSKGYTF.

The J gene is TRBJ2-1, the V gene TRBV29-1; TRBD2 aligns across 8 bases. Per the germline V gene, CDR1 is SQVTM and CDR2 is ANQGSEA. The CDR3 covers 10 residues. V shed 6 bases and J 11 bases; nucleotides not matched to a gene: 3. The CDR3 DNA follows: TGCAGCGTCTATAGCGGGAAGCAGTTCTTC. Amino acids: CSVYSGKQFF.

The CDR3: CAWSQSYEQYF. The CDR3 nucleotides are TGTGCCTGGAGTCAGTCCTACGAGCAGTACTTC. The chain carries TRBV30 and TRBJ2-7; unclear D gene. The CDR3 covers 11 residues. The V end lost 2 bases, the J end lost 1 base, and 3 bases lay between the germline ends. Germline assignment: CDR1 GTSNPN and CDR2 SVGIG (reference sequence).

This clonotype was counted only a few times. V and J are TRBV20-1 and TRBJ1-2; perhaps TRBD1 as D (6 bases). The V gene's germline CDR1 is DFQATT and CDR2 SNEGSKA (reference sequence). The CDR3 has 12 amino acids. As DNA, the CDR3 is TGCGGAGGGGGGCAGGACACTTATGGCTACACCTTC. It is translated as CGGGQDTYGYTF.

This clonotype has a handful of counts. This sequence joins TRBV30 and TRBJ2-2, with D unclear. Trimming cost V 4 bases and J 2 bases, with 17 bases left between them. The CDR3 loop spans 16 amino acids. In germline, CDR1 is GTSNPN, CDR2 SVGIG (reference sequence). The CDR3 bases are TGTGCCTGGACCCAATTGGGGAACCCAAACACCGGGGAGCTGTTTTTT. This sequence encodes CAWTQLGNPNTGELFF.

The count of this clonotype is one. V and J are TRBV2 and TRBJ2-7; D is ambiguous. There are 13 residues in the CDR3. Germline values: CDR1 SNHLY, CDR2 FYNNEI. Trimming cost V 7 bases and J 3 bases, with 13 bases left between them. The CDR3 is CASKPPRSYEQYF. The CDR3 DNA reads as TGTGCCAGCAAGCCCCCTCGAAGCTACGAGCAGTACTTC.

The chain uses TRBV28 and TRBJ1-6; perhaps TRBD1 as D (5 bases). This CDR3 is built from 14 residues. CDR1 is MDHEN and CDR2 is SYDVKM in the germline V gene. Trimming cost V 6 bases and J 8 bases, with 14 bases left between them. The CDR3, as DNA: TGTGCCAGCAGACTCCGCAGGGCAGATTCACCCCTCCACTTT. It specifies CASRLRRADSPLHF.

The rearrangement joins TRBV25-1 to TRBJ2-1; TRBD2 matches at 9 bases. V shed 3 bases and J 5 bases; nucleotides not matched to a gene: 5. Germline CDR1 MGHDK, CDR2 SYGVNS. This CDR3 has 15 amino acids. CDR3 nucleotide sequence: TGTGCCAGCAGTGAGGTGGCTAGCGGGGACAATGAGCAGTTCTTC. It codes for CASSEVASGDNEQFF.

This chain links TRBV19 with TRBJ2-7, with 7 bases that match TRBD1. Germline V gene lookup returns CDR1 LNHDA and CDR2 SQIVND (reference sequence). V dropped 3 bases and J dropped 2; count of bases not matched to a gene: 4. CDR3 size: 14 residues. For the CDR3, the DNA is TGTGCCAGTAGTATTGGGACAGATACCTACGAGCAGTACTTC. This sequence encodes CASSIGTDTYEQYF.

The chain links TRBV29-1 to TRBJ1-1; possible D gene TRBD1, 6 bases. V lost 6 bases and J lost 0, with 11 bases in between. CDR1 and CDR2 from the germline V gene are SQVTM and ANQGSEA. The CDR3 covers 13 residues. CDR3 region: CSVYRDMNTEAFF. For the CDR3, the DNA is TGCAGCGTATACAGGGATATGAACACTGAAGCTTTCTTT.

The J gene is TRBJ1-2, the V gene TRBV7-2; D gene unclear. Germline CDR1 SGHTA, CDR2 FQGNSA. Deletions cut 2 bases from V and 2 bases from J, with 6 bases between. The CDR3 spans 13 residues. The CDR3 DNA reads as TGTGCCAGCAGCTTATCGTCAAACTATGGCTACACCTTC. It codes for CASSLSSNYGYTF.

The chain joins TRBV10-2 to TRBJ1-5; D is ambiguous. In germline, CDR1 is WSHSY, CDR2 SAAADI. Trimming took 0 bases from V and 3 from J, leaving 6 bases between them. CDR3 length: 14 amino acids. The CDR3 bases are TGCGCCAGCAGTGAGTCAGGGAACAATCAGCCCCAGCATTTT. Amino acids: CASSESGNNQPQHF.

This chain links TRBV6-5 with TRBJ1-3, with D possibly being TRBD1 (5 bases). This CDR3 has 15 residues. The V end lost 6 bases, the J end lost 2 bases, and 14 bases lay between the germline ends. Germline V gene lookup returns CDR1 MNHEY and CDR2 SVGAGI. The CDR3 is CASRPGRAPGNTIYF. The CDR3 nucleotides are TGTGCCAGCAGACCGGGACGGGCCCCTGGAAACACCATATATTTT.

The genes are TRBV4-1 and TRBJ2-1; TRBD1 aligns across 9 bases. Germline trimming cut 2 bases from V and 4 bases from J; bases unmatched to any gene: 6. The germline V gene has CDR1 MGHRA and CDR2 YSYEKL. CDR3 length equals 16 residues. In nucleotides, the CDR3 is TGCGCCAGCAGCCAACCGGGACAGGGAACTTACAATGAGCAGTTCTTC. This translates into CASSQPGQGTYNEQFF.

The CDR3: CASSLGLYNEQFF. The CDR3 DNA reads TGCGCCAGCAGCTTGGGCCTCTACAATGAGCAGTTCTTC. This sequence joins TRBV5-1 and TRBJ2-1; no clear D. Germline-derived CDR1 and CDR2 are SGHRS and YFSETQ. The CDR3 sequence is 13 residues long. V was trimmed by 0 bases and J by 3 bases, leaving 4 bases between them.

This clonotype was seen a few times. The rearrangement links TRBV28 to TRBJ2-1; D is uncertain. V was shortened by 6 bases and J by 5 bases, with 2 bases between the two germline ends. The CDR3 length is 10 residues. CDR1 and CDR2 (germline): MDHEN, SYDVKM. DNA for the CDR3: TGTGCCAGCAGAGACAATGAGCAGTTCTTC. It encodes CASRDNEQFF. Complete variable domain (other parts from reference TRBV28 and TRBJ2-1): DVKVTQSSRYLVKRTGEKVFLECVQDMDHENMFWYRQDPGLGLRLIYFSYDVKMKEKGDIPEGYSVSREKKERFSLILESASTNQTSMYLCASRDNEQFFGPGTRLTVL.

This clonotype was seen only a few times. This chain joins TRBV27 and TRBJ2-3, with unresolved D. Trimming pared 2 bases from V and 2 bases from J, leaving 5 bases between. Per the germline V gene, CDR1 is MNHEY and CDR2 is SMNVEV (reference sequence). This CDR3 has 13 residues. The CDR3 region has the DNA TGTGCCAGCAGTTTACAACCCACAGATACGCAGTATTTT. It is translated as CASSLQPTDTQYF.

The J gene is TRBJ2-3, the V gene TRBV12-3 or TRBV12-4; D ambiguous. The V and J ends lost 5 bases and 6 bases respectively, with 12 bases between them. The CDR3 consists of 13 residues. In DNA form, the CDR3 reads TGTGCCAGCAGTCCCCGGCCGCAGGATACGCAGTATTTT. This codes for CASSPRPQDTQYF.

The gene calls are TRBV10-1 and TRBJ2-5, with D possibly matching TRBD1 (5 bases). Per the germline V gene, CDR1 is WNHNN and CDR2 is SYGVQD (reference sequence). This CDR3 has 13 residues. CDR3 sequence (DNA): TGCCCTGGGCGACGGGCACAGGCAGAGACCCAGTACTTC. Protein product: CPGRRAQAETQYF.

The chain has TRBV29-1 and TRBJ1-1; D not certain. The CDR3 is 13 residues long. The germline V gene has CDR1 SQVTM and CDR2 ANQGSEA. V lost 7 bases and J lost 1, with 13 bases in between. CDR3 nucleotides: TGCAGCGGCAAGACGGCGGCGAACACTGAAGCTTTCTTT. It is translated as CSGKTAANTEAFF.

This rearrangement joins TRBV21-1 to TRBJ1-1; no check of the table's D call, TRBD1, against the DNA was made. TRBV21-1 is termed a pseudogene. The CDR3 has 17 residues. This CDR3 is CASSKGGPGQMNTEAFF. The CDR3 nucleotides read TGTGCCAGCAGCAAAGGGGGGCCGGGACAAATGAACACTGAAGCTTTCTTT.

This clonotype is judged hyperexpanded. This sequence joins TRBV25-1 and TRBJ2-7; 7 bases are a match to TRBD1. The CDR3 sequence is 12 residues long. Germline V gene lookup returns CDR1 MGHDK and CDR2 SYGVNS. The J segment lost 4 bases and the V segment lost 7 bases, leaving 4 bases of the junction unmatched. The CDR3 DNA follows: TGTGCCAGCACAGGACAGGCGTACGAGCAGTACTTC. Protein product: CASTGQAYEQYF.

Here the CDR3 DNA reads TGTGCCAGCAGCACGACGGGGAACACTGAAGCTTTCTTT. Its translation: CASSTTGNTEAFF. The chain recombines TRBV12-3 or TRBV12-4 with TRBJ1-1; D not resolved. The CDR3 extends over 13 amino acids. With 6 bases removed from V and 1 base from J, the gap between germline ends came to 9 bases.

In the case of this clonotype: The junction does not match germline at one end; this may be a read error. This chain connects TRBV7-6 to TRBJ1-5; TRBD1 agrees at 9 bases. Germline CDR1 SGHVS, CDR2 FNYEAQ. This CDR3 comprises 14 residues. The CDR3 protein is CANSRGQGSWPQHF. The CDR3 DNA sequence: TGTGCCAACAGCCGGGGACAGGGATCATGGCCCCAGCATTTT.

Only a few counts were recorded for this clonotype. The J gene is TRBJ1-2, the V gene TRBV2; D ambiguous. Germline V gene sequence: CDR1 SNHLY, CDR2 FYNNEI. This CDR3 contains 14 residues. The ends were cut back, 4 bases at V and 4 bases at J, with 13 bases in the middle. CDR3 protein: CASSGAGPVYGYTF. CDR3 DNA: TGTGCCAGCAGTGGAGCAGGCCCAGTCTATGGCTACACCTTC.

The chain links TRBV6-4 to TRBJ2-1; D might be TRBD2 (7 bases). The ends were cut back, 3 bases at V and 2 bases at J, with 14 bases in the middle. CDR3 size: 16 residues. Germline-derived CDR1 and CDR2 are MRHNA and SNTAGT. Written as DNA, the CDR3 is TGTGCCAGCAGTGAGTACGGGGGGCATGCCTACAATGAGCAGTTCTTC. Protein: CASSEYGGHAYNEQFF.

The rearrangement joins TRBV10-2 to TRBJ1-5; D is unresolved. V was shortened by 0 bases and J by 3 bases, with 6 bases between the two germline ends. This CDR3 is built from 14 residues. In germline, CDR1 is WSHSY, CDR2 SAAADI. DNA of the CDR3: TGCGCCAGCAGTGAGTCAGGGCTCAATCAGCCCCAGCATTTT. It is translated as CASSESGLNQPQHF.

This chain uses TRBV5-1 with TRBJ2-7; TRBD2 is a possible D gene (5 bases). CDR3 length: 13 amino acids. V lost 0 bases to trimming and J lost 2 bases, with 6 bases between them. Germline CDR1 and CDR2: SGHRS and YFSETQ. The CDR3 reads CASSLELAYEQYF. For the CDR3, the DNA is TGCGCCAGCAGCTTGGAACTAGCCTACGAGCAGTACTTC.

This clonotype turned up a few times. The rearrangement links TRBV9 to TRBJ1-1, with D unclear. The CDR3 loop spans 13 amino acids. V was shortened by 4 bases and J by 1 base, with 8 bases between the two germline ends. Germline V CDR1 and CDR2: SGDLS, YYNGEE. CDR3 amino acids: CASSFDTNTEAFF. CDR3 bases: TGTGCCAGCAGCTTCGACACGAACACTGAAGCTTTCTTT.

This clonotype appeared a few times. This chain joins TRBV5-5 and TRBJ2-7, with D perhaps TRBD1 (6 bases). The V and J ends lost 0 bases and 3 bases respectively, with 10 bases between them. The CDR3 sequence is 14 residues long. Germline CDR1 is SGHKS and CDR2 is YYEKEE (reference sequence). CDR3 bases: TGTGCCAGCAGCTTGGTAGTGGACAGCTACGAGCAGTACTTC. Amino acid sequence: CASSLVVDSYEQYF.